Sequencing of this T cell receptor (beta chain) was carried out in a study of blood T cell repertoires in COVID-19. On the study more broadly: The United States, Italy and Spain supplied acute and convalescent COVID-19 samples.

The CDR3 length is 14 residues. From germline, CDR1 is SGHNT and CDR2 YYREEE (reference sequence). The V gene lost 4 bases and the J gene lost 4 bases, with 14 bases spanning the gap. Sequenced by immunoSEQ multiplex PCR; TCRdb stores in-frame clones only, minus some. Altogether a few hundred thousand clones are present, 80% being singletons, with the ten largest covering about 13%. Sequenced: peripheral blood. The sequence came from a human donor in a cohort sampled during active COVID-19. The chain combines TRBV5-4 with TRBJ1-1, with a tentative D call TRBD1 (5 bases). Here the CDR3 reads CASSLGGSSTEAFF. The CDR3 nucleotides read TGTGCCAGCAGCCTCGGGGGGTCTAGCACTGAAGCTTTCTTT.